These T cell receptor beta chains were read from a single sample in a study of shared clonotypes between healthy human individuals. The method was immunoSEQ multiplex PCR; TCRdb's version includes in-frame clones alone and lacks a portion of them. The data show around 2.5 million clones, over 85% seen once. The sample consisted of naive CD4+ T cells from PBMCs. These receptor sequences come from a man aged 18-30 years in good health. Some clones in this sample may be carry-over from other donors' samples. CDR3s include the opening cysteine and the closing phenylalanine or tryptophan. Fields, in order: J gene, clone size, V gene, D gene, CDR3 protein, CDR3 DNA. A D gene is named only where the DNA matches it firmly. Clone size is shown for a subset of rows, as once, few, many or a class of expanded clone.

TRBJ2-2 - TRBV28 TRBD1 CASSFWIGGASGELFF TGTGCCAGCAGTTTTTGGATAGGGGGCGCCTCCGGGGAGCTGTTTTTT
TRBJ2-7 - TRBV28 TRBD2 CASRTSGVYEQYF TGTGCCAGCAGGACTAGCGGGGTGTACGAGCAGTACTTC
TRBJ1-2 - TRBV25-1 - CASSESGNYGYTF TGTGCCAGCAGTGAATCCGGCAACTATGGCTACACCTTC
TRBJ2-7 - TRBV10-3 - CAIRPEGGEQYF TGTGCCATCAGGCCCGAGGGAGGCGAGCAGTACTTC
TRBJ1-4 - TRBV6-5 - CASSGTGANEKLFF TGTGCCAGCAGCGGGACCGGGGCTAATGAAAAACTGTTTTTT
TRBJ1-2 few TRBV6-1 - CASSLRTDYGYTF TGTGCCAGCAGTCTCCGGACGGACTATGGCTACACCTTC
TRBJ2-2 - TRBV7-2 - CASSARRAPSGELFF TGTGCCAGCAGCGCGAGGCGGGCACCCAGCGGGGAGCTGTTTTTT
TRBJ1-5 - TRBV6-5 - CASSYRKDSNQPQHF TGTGCCAGCAGTTATAGAAAGGATAGCAATCAGCCCCAGCATTTT
TRBJ1-2 - TRBV28 - CASSLTSTAGGYTF TGTGCCAGCAGTTTAACCTCCACTGCTGGTGGCTACACCTTC
TRBJ2-7 once TRBV15 - CATSKDRDLYEQYF TGTGCCACCAGCAAAGACAGAGACCTCTACGAGCAGTACTTC
TRBJ2-1 - TRBV28 TRBD2 CASSPGTSGTEQFF TGTGCCAGCAGTCCCGGGACTAGCGGGACTGAGCAGTTCTTC
TRBJ2-3 - TRBV28 - CASSLPRSPTDTQYF TGTGCCAGCAGCCTACCCAGAAGCCCCACAGATACGCAGTATTTT
TRBJ2-2 - TRBV6-4 - CASSGGGTGELFF TGTGCCAGCAGTGGAGGGGGGACCGGGGAGCTGTTTTTT
TRBJ2-3 - TRBV6-5 - CASKEGPGDTQYF TGTGCCAGCAAGGAGGGCCCGGGAGATACGCAGTATTTT
TRBJ1-5 - TRBV6-5 TRBD1 CASRSQGEVQPQHF TGTGCCAGCAGGTCTCAGGGGGAGGTACAGCCCCAGCATTTT
TRBJ2-6 - TRBV27 - CASSLNGANVLTF TGTGCCAGCAGTTTGAATGGGGCCAACGTCCTGACTTTC
TRBJ1-4 - TRBV7-3 TRBD1 CASSSQGYPNEKLFF TGTGCCAGCAGCTCACAGGGGTACCCTAATGAAAAACTGTTTTTT
TRBJ2-3 - TRBV20-1 - CSAELTDTQYF TGCAGTGCCGAGCTCACAGATACGCAGTATTTT
TRBJ2-3 - TRBV11-3 TRBD2 CASSLGASGSLDTQYF TGTGCCAGCAGCTTAGGGGCTAGCGGGAGTCTCGATACGCAGTATTTT
TRBJ2-4 - TRBV6-5 - CASSYGDIQYF TGTGCCAGCAGTTACGGGGACATTCAGTACTTC
TRBJ2-7 - TRBV18 - CASSRDVYEQYF TGTGCCAGCTCCCGGGACGTCTACGAGCAGTACTTC
TRBJ2-1 - TRBV28 - CASSQPSWVMPFF TGTGCCAGCAGTCAACCGTCTTGGGTTATGCCGTTCTTC
TRBJ2-7 - TRBV10-3 TRBD1 CAISGQGPYEQYF TGTGCCATCAGTGGACAGGGGCCCTACGAGCAGTACTTC
TRBJ1-5 - TRBV19 TRBD1 CASSVDRGGNQPQHF TGTGCCAGTAGTGTCGACAGGGGAGGCAATCAGCCCCAGCATTTT
TRBJ1-2 - TRBV28 TRBD1 CASSLKGQGYSMGYTF TGTGCCAGCAGTTTAAAGGGACAGGGATACTCTATGGGCTACACCTTC
TRBJ2-4 - TRBV18 - CASSPSPSLAKNIQYF TGTGCCAGCTCACCGTCACCGTCGTTAGCCAAAAACATTCAGTACTTC